Listed below are T cell receptor beta chains from one sample, sequenced in a study of blood T cell repertoires in COVID-19. Data came from immunoSEQ multiplex PCR; TCRdb stores just in-frame clones and leaves some out. The table has more than 150,000 clones, more than 80% seen once; the top ten hold less than 15%. Sequenced: peripheral blood. Source of these receptors: a woman aged 80 or older with COVID-19, enrolled during active disease. CDR3s include the opening cysteine and the closing phenylalanine or tryptophan. The order of the fields is J gene, V gene, clone size, D gene, CDR3 protein, CDR3 DNA. D genes are given only for firm matches. Clone size, where shown, is once, few, many, or a class for clones that have expanded.

j_call: TRBJ1-5; v_call: TRBV19; clone_size: .; d_call: TRBD1; cdr3_aa: CASTSRGVDQPQHF; cdr3_nt: TGTGCCAGTACCTCCAGGGGGGTGGATCAGCCCCAGCATTTT
j_call: TRBJ2-1; v_call: TRBV2; clone_size: .; d_call: TRBD2; cdr3_aa: CAPRGALAGGSPWNEQFF; cdr3_nt: TGCGCCCCCCGCGGGGCACTCGCGGGGGGCAGCCCTTGGAATGAGCAGTTCTTC
j_call: TRBJ2-4; v_call: TRBV7-8; clone_size: .; d_call: TRBD1; cdr3_aa: CASSLARTGGASNGNIQYF; cdr3_nt: TGTGCCAGCAGCTTAGCGAGGACAGGGGGCGCGAGTAATGGAAACATTCAGTACTTC
j_call: TRBJ2-1; v_call: TRBV7-3; clone_size: .; d_call: TRBD2; cdr3_aa: CASSRGVTSGGKNEQFF; cdr3_nt: TGTGCCAGCAGCCGTGGCGTGACTAGCGGGGGGAAGAATGAGCAGTTCTTC
j_call: TRBJ1-3; v_call: TRBV19; clone_size: .; d_call: .; cdr3_aa: CASSIDGGGSGNTIYF; cdr3_nt: TGTGCCAGTAGTATCGACGGGGGGGGCTCTGGAAACACCATATATTTT
j_call: TRBJ2-7; v_call: TRBV20-1; clone_size: once; d_call: TRBD2; cdr3_aa: CSASGGRSYEQYF; cdr3_nt: TGCAGTGCTAGTGGCGGGAGATCCTACGAGCAGTACTTC
j_call: TRBJ2-1; v_call: TRBV7-2; clone_size: .; d_call: TRBD1; cdr3_aa: CASSSLGQDLLEFF; cdr3_nt: TGTGCCAGCAGCTCCCTCGGACAGGACCTTTTGGAGTTCTTC
j_call: TRBJ2-1; v_call: TRBV28; clone_size: once; d_call: TRBD2; cdr3_aa: CASTILAGNYNEQFF; cdr3_nt: TGTGCCAGCACTATACTAGCGGGGAACTACAATGAGCAGTTCTTC
j_call: TRBJ1-4; v_call: TRBV27; clone_size: once; d_call: .; cdr3_aa: CASSSHRAGTNEKLFF; cdr3_nt: TGTGCCAGCAGTTCACACAGGGCGGGAACTAATGAAAAACTGTTTTTT
j_call: TRBJ2-1; v_call: TRBV6-6; clone_size: .; d_call: TRBD1; cdr3_aa: CASSGQGNYNEQFF; cdr3_nt: TGTGCCAGCAGTGGACAGGGGAACTACAATGAGCAGTTCTTC
j_call: TRBJ2-5; v_call: TRBV18; clone_size: .; d_call: .; cdr3_aa: CASSQLASETQYF; cdr3_nt: TGTGCCAGCTCCCAACTAGCAAGCGAGACCCAGTACTTC
j_call: TRBJ2-1; v_call: TRBV27; clone_size: .; d_call: .; cdr3_aa: CASSLGGAYNEQFF; cdr3_nt: TGTGCCAGCAGTTTAGGCGGGGCTTACAATGAGCAGTTCTTC
j_call: TRBJ2-7; v_call: TRBV19; clone_size: once; d_call: .; cdr3_aa: CASSIDLETSSYEQYF; cdr3_nt: TGTGCCAGTAGTATAGACCTCGAGACTAGCTCCTACGAGCAGTACTTC
j_call: TRBJ2-5; v_call: TRBV7-7; clone_size: .; d_call: TRBD1; cdr3_aa: CASSLDREETQYF; cdr3_nt: TGTGCTAGCAGCTTAGACAGGGAGGAGACCCAGTACTTC
j_call: TRBJ2-3; v_call: TRBV4-2; clone_size: .; d_call: .; cdr3_aa: CASSQGRPTTDTQYF; cdr3_nt: TGTGCCAGCAGCCAAGGGCGGCCAACGACAGATACGCAGTATTTT
j_call: TRBJ1-1; v_call: TRBV11-1; clone_size: .; d_call: .; cdr3_aa: CASSFQGGNTEAFF; cdr3_nt: TGTGCCAGCAGCTTCCAGGGAGGGAACACTGAAGCTTTCTTT
j_call: TRBJ2-7; v_call: TRBV19; clone_size: .; d_call: .; cdr3_aa: CASSPEPGFPYEQYF; cdr3_nt: TGTGCCAGTAGCCCCGAGCCCGGTTTTCCCTACGAGCAGTACTTC
j_call: TRBJ1-6; v_call: TRBV7-2; clone_size: .; d_call: .; cdr3_aa: CASSLMGSSYNSPLHF; cdr3_nt: TGTGCCAGCAGCTTAATGGGGAGCTCCTATAATTCACCCCTCCACTTT
j_call: TRBJ1-1; v_call: TRBV7-6; clone_size: .; d_call: .; cdr3_aa: CASSLQDGGRAEAFF; cdr3_nt: TGTGCCAGCAGCCTCCAGGACGGGGGGAGGGCTGAAGCTTTCTTT
j_call: TRBJ1-4; v_call: TRBV12-3/TRBV12-4; clone_size: few; d_call: .; cdr3_aa: CASSGRTNEKLFF; cdr3_nt: TGTGCCAGCAGCGGGAGAACTAATGAAAAACTGTTTTTT
j_call: TRBJ1-2; v_call: TRBV9; clone_size: once; d_call: .; cdr3_aa: CASSVEPGTITTNYGYTF; cdr3_nt: TGTGCCAGCAGCGTCGAACCCGGGACAATCACCACTAACTATGGCTACACCTTC
j_call: TRBJ2-7; v_call: TRBV11-1; clone_size: .; d_call: TRBD1; cdr3_aa: CASSLTGDHEQYF; cdr3_nt: TGTGCCAGCAGCTTGACAGGGGACCACGAGCAGTACTTC
j_call: TRBJ2-1; v_call: TRBV2; clone_size: .; d_call: TRBD2; cdr3_aa: CASSGSGRTNEQFF; cdr3_nt: TGTGCCAGCAGTGGCAGCGGGAGAACCAATGAGCAGTTCTTC
j_call: TRBJ2-7; v_call: TRBV5-4; clone_size: .; d_call: .; cdr3_aa: CASSSEFTGYEQYF; cdr3_nt: TGTGCCAGCAGCTCGGAATTCACGGGTTACGAGCAGTACTTC
j_call: TRBJ2-5; v_call: TRBV4-3; clone_size: .; d_call: TRBD2; cdr3_aa: CASSQELAGARRTQYF; cdr3_nt: TGCGCCAGCAGCCAAGAACTAGCGGGGGCGCGACGGACCCAGTACTTC
j_call: TRBJ2-7; v_call: TRBV4-1; clone_size: .; d_call: TRBD1; cdr3_aa: CASSRSGGASSYEQYF; cdr3_nt: TGCGCCAGCAGCCGCTCAGGGGGCGCGAGCTCCTACGAGCAGTACTTC
j_call: TRBJ2-2; v_call: TRBV3-1/TRBV3-2; clone_size: .; d_call: .; cdr3_aa: CASSPNTGELFF; cdr3_nt: TGTGCCAGCAGCCCAAACACCGGGGAGCTGTTTTTT
j_call: TRBJ1-4; v_call: TRBV5-8; clone_size: .; d_call: .; cdr3_aa: CASSSSGEKLFF; cdr3_nt: TGTGCCAGCAGCTCTTCGGGGGAAAAACTGTTTTTT
j_call: TRBJ1-1; v_call: TRBV4-1; clone_size: .; d_call: .; cdr3_aa: CASSQVTGRAFF; cdr3_nt: TGCGCCAGCAGCCAAGTTACAGGTCGAGCTTTCTTT
j_call: TRBJ2-7; v_call: TRBV4-1; clone_size: few; d_call: TRBD2; cdr3_aa: CASSQGWGTSGIGEQYF; cdr3_nt: TGCGCCAGCAGCCAAGGTTGGGGGACTAGCGGGATAGGGGAGCAGTACTTC
j_call: TRBJ2-6; v_call: TRBV5-6; clone_size: .; d_call: TRBD1; cdr3_aa: CASSLDGTGVPGANVLTF; cdr3_nt: TGTGCCAGCAGCTTGGACGGGACAGGGGTACCTGGGGCCAACGTCCTGACTTTC
j_call: TRBJ1-2; v_call: TRBV18; clone_size: .; d_call: .; cdr3_aa: CASSPREVYGYTF; cdr3_nt: TGTGCCAGCTCACCTCGGGAGGTCTATGGCTACACCTTC
j_call: TRBJ2-7; v_call: TRBV2; clone_size: .; d_call: .; cdr3_aa: CASRQVPSYEQYF; cdr3_nt: TGTGCCAGTAGACAGGTCCCCTCCTACGAGCAGTACTTC
j_call: TRBJ2-2; v_call: TRBV6-2/TRBV6-3; clone_size: .; d_call: .; cdr3_aa: CASSLNQNGELFF; cdr3_nt: TGTGCCAGCAGTTTAAACCAGAACGGGGAGCTGTTTTTT
j_call: TRBJ2-3; v_call: TRBV28; clone_size: few; d_call: .; cdr3_aa: CASSRSPIVTQYF; cdr3_nt: TGTGCCAGCAGCCGATCCCCAATAGTTACGCAGTATTTT
j_call: TRBJ1-3; v_call: TRBV10-3; clone_size: .; d_call: .; cdr3_aa: CAISEGQPGNTIYF; cdr3_nt: TGTGCCATCAGTGAGGGACAGCCTGGAAACACCATATATTTT
j_call: TRBJ2-5; v_call: TRBV6-2/TRBV6-3; clone_size: .; d_call: TRBD2; cdr3_aa: CASSSRLADRQETQYF; cdr3_nt: TGTGCCAGCAGCTCTCGACTAGCGGACCGCCAAGAGACCCAGTACTTC
j_call: TRBJ1-2; v_call: TRBV27; clone_size: .; d_call: .; cdr3_aa: CASSFVQGGGYTF; cdr3_nt: TGTGCCAGCAGTTTTGTACAGGGCGGCGGCTACACCTTC
j_call: TRBJ2-1; v_call: TRBV18; clone_size: .; d_call: .; cdr3_aa: CASSPPSGGYNEQFF; cdr3_nt: TGTGCCAGCTCACCACCTAGCGGTGGCTACAATGAGCAGTTCTTC
j_call: TRBJ2-2; v_call: TRBV27; clone_size: .; d_call: TRBD2; cdr3_aa: CASSFGGRKNTGELFF; cdr3_nt: TGTGCCAGCAGTTTTGGCGGGAGGAAGAACACCGGGGAGCTGTTTTTT
j_call: TRBJ2-3; v_call: TRBV7-9; clone_size: .; d_call: .; cdr3_aa: CASSLAFGGTDTQYF; cdr3_nt: TGTGCCAGCAGCTTAGCTTTCGGAGGCACAGATACGCAGTATTTT
j_call: TRBJ2-3; v_call: TRBV6-5; clone_size: few; d_call: .; cdr3_aa: CASSPGYGTDTQYF; cdr3_nt: TGTGCCAGCAGCCCAGGGTATGGCACAGATACGCAGTATTTT
j_call: TRBJ2-1; v_call: TRBV5-1; clone_size: .; d_call: TRBD2; cdr3_aa: CASSQSGRADEQFF; cdr3_nt: TGCGCCAGCAGCCAGAGCGGGAGGGCCGATGAGCAGTTCTTC
j_call: TRBJ1-4; v_call: TRBV28; clone_size: once; d_call: .; cdr3_aa: CASSLKLSGNNEKLFF; cdr3_nt: TGTGCCAGCAGTTTAAAGCTGTCAGGGAATAATGAAAAACTGTTTTTT
j_call: TRBJ2-1; v_call: TRBV4-3; clone_size: .; d_call: TRBD2; cdr3_aa: CASSQEFGAGVVDEQFF; cdr3_nt: TGCGCCAGCAGCCAAGAGTTTGGAGCGGGGGTCGTCGATGAGCAGTTCTTC
j_call: TRBJ2-3; v_call: TRBV3-1/TRBV3-2; clone_size: .; d_call: .; cdr3_aa: CASGDRDTQYF; cdr3_nt: TGTGCCAGCGGAGACAGAGATACGCAGTATTTT